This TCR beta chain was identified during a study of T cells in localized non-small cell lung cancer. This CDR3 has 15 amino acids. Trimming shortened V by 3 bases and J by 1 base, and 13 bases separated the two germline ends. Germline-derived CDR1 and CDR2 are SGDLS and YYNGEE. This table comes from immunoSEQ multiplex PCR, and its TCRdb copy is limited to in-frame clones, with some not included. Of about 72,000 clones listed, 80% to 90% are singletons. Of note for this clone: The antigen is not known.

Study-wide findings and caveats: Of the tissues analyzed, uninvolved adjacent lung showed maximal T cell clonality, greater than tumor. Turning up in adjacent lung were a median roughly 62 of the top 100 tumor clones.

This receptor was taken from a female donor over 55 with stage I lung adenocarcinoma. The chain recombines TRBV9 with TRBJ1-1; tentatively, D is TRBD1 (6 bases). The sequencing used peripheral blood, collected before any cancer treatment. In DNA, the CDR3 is TGTGCCAGCAGCGCATTTCTACAGGGGAACACTGAAGCTTTCTTT. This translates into CASSAFLQGNTEAFF.